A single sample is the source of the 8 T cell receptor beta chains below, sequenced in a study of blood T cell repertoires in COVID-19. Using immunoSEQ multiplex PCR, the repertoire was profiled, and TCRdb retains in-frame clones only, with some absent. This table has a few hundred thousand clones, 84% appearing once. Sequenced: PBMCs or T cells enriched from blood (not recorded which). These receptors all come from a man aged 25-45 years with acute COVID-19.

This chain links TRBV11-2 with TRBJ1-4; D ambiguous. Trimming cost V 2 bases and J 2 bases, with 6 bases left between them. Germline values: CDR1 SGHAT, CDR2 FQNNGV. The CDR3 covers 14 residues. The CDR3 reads CASSLIGTNEKLFF. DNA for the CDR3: TGTGCCAGCAGCTTAATTGGCACTAATGAAAAACTGTTTTTT.

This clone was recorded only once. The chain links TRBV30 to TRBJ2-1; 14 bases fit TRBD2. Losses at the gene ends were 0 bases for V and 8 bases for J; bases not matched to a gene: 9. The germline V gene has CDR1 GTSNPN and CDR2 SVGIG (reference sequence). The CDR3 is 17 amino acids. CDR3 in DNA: TGTGCCTGGAGTGTAGTCCCTGGGGGACTAGCGGGAGATGAGCAGTTCTTC. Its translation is CAWSVVPGGLAGDEQFF.

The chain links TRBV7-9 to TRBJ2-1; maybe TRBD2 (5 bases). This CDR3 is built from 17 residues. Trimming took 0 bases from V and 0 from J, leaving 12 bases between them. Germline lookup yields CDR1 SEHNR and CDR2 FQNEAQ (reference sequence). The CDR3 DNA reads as TGTGCCAGCAGCTTAGCGCTCGGCGGGTTCTCCTACAATGAGCAGTTCTTC. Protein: CASSLALGGFSYNEQFF.

This CDR3 is CASSPGTGRFEAFF. CDR3 sequence (DNA): TGTGCCAGCAGTCCCGGGACAGGGAGGTTTGAAGCTTTCTTT. This chain joins TRBV28 and TRBJ1-1; 9 bases line up with TRBD1. Germline V gene data show CDR1 as MDHEN and CDR2 as SYDVKM. This CDR3 is 14 amino acids long. V trimming: 5 bases; J trimming: 7 bases; junction bases outside the gene matches: 8.

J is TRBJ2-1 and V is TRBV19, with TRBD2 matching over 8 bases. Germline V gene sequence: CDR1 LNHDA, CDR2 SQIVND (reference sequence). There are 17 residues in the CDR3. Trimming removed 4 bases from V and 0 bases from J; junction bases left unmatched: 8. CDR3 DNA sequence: TGTGCCAGTAGTAAACCGAGCGGGAGATTCTCCTACAATGAGCAGTTCTTC. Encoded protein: CASSKPSGRFSYNEQFF.

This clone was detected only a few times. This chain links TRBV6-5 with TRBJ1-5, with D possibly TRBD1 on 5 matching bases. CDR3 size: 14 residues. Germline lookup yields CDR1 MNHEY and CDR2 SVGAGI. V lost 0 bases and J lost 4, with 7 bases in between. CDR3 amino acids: CASSYSAGNQPQHF. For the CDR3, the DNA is TGTGCCAGCAGTTACTCGGCAGGGAATCAGCCCCAGCATTTT.

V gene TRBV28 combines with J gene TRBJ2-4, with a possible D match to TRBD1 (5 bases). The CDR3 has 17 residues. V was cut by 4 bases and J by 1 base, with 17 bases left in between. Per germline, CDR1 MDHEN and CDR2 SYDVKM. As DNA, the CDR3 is TGTGCCAGCAGTTCAGTTGTGGGGCGTGCGGCCAAAAACATTCAGTACTTC. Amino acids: CASSSVVGRAAKNIQYF.

CDR3 sequence (DNA): TGTGCCAGCAGCGGTACCCGGGACACTGAAGCTTTCTTT. It is translated as CASSGTRDTEAFF. The chain carries TRBV9 and TRBJ1-1; unclear D gene. Trimming removed 3 bases at V and 3 bases at J, with 9 bases between. The CDR3 sequence is 13 residues long. Germline V gene data show CDR1 as SGDLS and CDR2 as YYNGEE.